This note documents a single TCR beta chain sequence. The CDR3 covers 15 residues. CDR1 and CDR2 (germline): DFQATT, SNEGSKA (reference sequence). V was clipped by 3 bases and J by 1 base, with 10 bases between them. TCRdb itself ran the RT-PCR reads through MiXCR, one entry per CDR3 protein. Of about 700,000 distinct CDR3 sequences listed, 13% to 15% were seen once; the top ten hold roughly 4%. This clonotype was sampled from a female donor in good health, serving as a healthy control. Sequenced sample: memory CD4+ T cells from blood. This sequence joins TRBV20-1 and TRBJ1-6; tentative D call: TRBD1 (6 bases). The CDR3 DNA reads as TGCAGTGCTAGGATCAGGGGTTCCTATAATTCACCCCTCCACTTT. Translation: CSARIRGSYNSPLHF.